The 21 T cell receptor beta chains reported below all come from one sample, sequenced in a study of beta chain features in type 1 diabetes. The study's findings and limits: Moderate yet significant TCRB CDR3 shortening was seen in Type 1 diabetes patients in all four CD4+ subsets.

The study reverse transcribed the entire isolated RNA, so it sequenced expressed TCRB transcripts. Assay used: immunoSEQ multiplex PCR; TCRdb lists only in-frame clones, some missing. The sample yields hundreds of thousands of clones, roughly 13% seen once. Antigen specificity for these receptors is unknown. Material for sequencing was naive CD4+ T cells from blood. The source of these receptors is a man aged 18 to 35 with type 1 diabetes.

The chain has TRBV7-9 and TRBJ1-1; TRBD1 is a possible D gene (6 bases). The CDR3 extends over 14 amino acids. The germline gives CDR1 SEHNR, CDR2 FQNEAQ (reference sequence). V lost 6 bases and J lost 2, with 13 bases in between. In nucleotides, the CDR3 is TGTGCCAGCAGGGCCTTACAGGGAAACACTGAAGCTTTCTTT. This translates into CASRALQGNTEAFF. The complete variable domain, with remaining parts taken from reference TRBV7-9 and TRBJ1-1, reads DTGVSQNPRHKITKRGQNVTFRCDPISEHNRLYWYRQTLGQGPEFLTYFQNEAQLEKSRLLSDRFSAERPKGSFSTLEIQRTEQGDSAMYLCASRALQGNTEAFFGQGTRLTVV.

This clone has only a few counts. V usage is TRBV6-6 and J usage is TRBJ1-2; the match to TRBD1 covers 10 bases. The germline gives CDR1 MNHNY, CDR2 SVGAGI (reference sequence). This CDR3 spans 15 amino acids. Losses at the gene ends were 6 bases for V and 2 bases for J; bases not matched to a gene: 6. CDR3 sequence: CASRVPGQGNYGYTF. The DNA for the CDR3 is TGTGCCAGCAGGGTACCGGGACAGGGGAACTATGGCTACACCTTC.

This clone came up a few times. This chain links TRBV2 with TRBJ2-1; the match to TRBD2 covers 14 bases. The V gene end was trimmed by 6 bases and the J gene end by 4 bases; junction bases not matched to a gene: 14. Germline CDR1 is SNHLY and CDR2 is FYNNEI. The CDR3 contains 19 residues. The CDR3 region has the DNA TGTGCCAGCAGGGGGCCGGGACTAGCGGGGGACATTCCTTACAATGAGCAGTTCTTC. It specifies CASRGPGLAGDIPYNEQFF.

This clone has more than one count but fewer than ten. The chain recombines TRBV9 with TRBJ2-5; 7 bases fit TRBD2. The J segment lost 2 bases and the V segment lost 2 bases, leaving 6 bases of the junction unmatched. Per the germline V gene, CDR1 is SGDLS and CDR2 is YYNGEE. The CDR3 loop spans 15 amino acids. CDR3 bases: TGTGCCAGCAGCGTGATAGCGGGTCCACAAGAGACCCAGTACTTC. Its translation is CASSVIAGPQETQYF.

This clone has only a few counts. The chain links TRBV11-2 to TRBJ2-1; possible D gene TRBD1, 6 bases. The CDR3 runs to 14 residues. Germline CDR1 reads SGHAT; CDR2 reads FQNNGV. Trimming took 5 bases from V and 4 from J, leaving 12 bases between them. CDR3: CASSARTVYNEQFF. The CDR3 nucleotides read TGTGCCAGCAGCGCCAGGACAGTTTACAATGAGCAGTTCTTC.

This chain connects TRBV7-2 to TRBJ2-4; 7 positions agree with TRBD2. The CDR3 length is 14 residues. From germline, CDR1 is SGHTA and CDR2 FQGNSA. J gave up 7 bases and V 5 bases, and 8 bases lay outside the gene matches. As DNA, the CDR3 is TGTGCCAGCAGCCTTTTACGGGGGGAGAACATTCAGTACTTC. It codes for CASSLLRGENIQYF.

The genes are TRBV5-4 and TRBJ2-3; unclear D gene. Germline lookup yields CDR1 SGHNT and CDR2 YYREEE (reference sequence). The CDR3 extends over 15 amino acids. Trimming removed 0 bases from V and 4 bases from J, with 12 bases in between. CDR3 bases: TGTGCCAGCAGCTTGGAGCCTCTTCAAGCAGATACGCAGTATTTT. This sequence encodes CASSLEPLQADTQYF.

The chain uses TRBV10-3 and TRBJ1-3; tentative D call: TRBD1 (5 bases). The germline V gene has CDR1 ENHRY and CDR2 SYGVKD. Trimming cost V 6 bases and J 1 base, with 10 bases left between them. CDR3 length: 14 residues. CDR3: CAIRQGYSGNTIYF. The CDR3 DNA sequence: TGTGCCATCAGGCAGGGCTATTCTGGAAACACCATATATTTT.

For the CDR3, the DNA is TGCGCCAGCAGCTTGGAATACGACAGGGGGCCTGAAGCTTTCTTT. Its translation is CASSLEYDRGPEAFF. The gene calls are TRBV5-1 and TRBJ1-1, with 10 bases that match TRBD1. This CDR3 is 15 amino acids long. CDR1 is SGHRS, CDR2 YFSETQ, per germline. V lost 0 bases, J lost 6 bases, and 5 bases stayed unmatched.

The CDR3 sequence: CAWSVGFGRYGYTF. The DNA for the CDR3 is TGTGCCTGGAGTGTAGGCTTTGGGCGGTATGGCTACACCTTC. The chain recombines TRBV30 with TRBJ1-2, with D hard to call. Trimming stripped 0 bases from V and 5 bases from J, with 13 bases between. Germline V CDR1 and CDR2: GTSNPN, SVGIG (reference sequence). This CDR3 region has 14 residues.

This clone was observed a few times. The chain couples TRBV7-9 to TRBJ1-4; tentatively, D is TRBD1 (5 bases). In germline, CDR1 is SEHNR, CDR2 FQNEAQ (reference sequence). V lost 2 bases to trimming and J lost 10 bases, with 17 bases between them. The CDR3 loop spans 15 amino acids. CDR3 nucleotides: TGTGCCAGCAGCTTATCGGGGCGGGAAGGAGGAAAACTGTTTTTT. Translation gives CASSLSGREGGKLFF.

This chain uses TRBV28 with TRBJ2-7; 9 nucleotides align to TRBD1. CDR1 and CDR2 from the germline V gene are MDHEN and SYDVKM. The ends lost 4 bases at V and 5 bases at J; junction bases unmatched: 9. The CDR3 is 15 residues long. CDR3 sequence: CASSWPGTGTNEQYF. CDR3 nucleotides: TGTGCCAGCAGTTGGCCCGGGACAGGGACAAACGAGCAGTACTTC.

In this sample, this clone turned up once. V usage is TRBV5-1 and J usage is TRBJ2-1; 10 bases agree with TRBD2. Germline V gene sequence: CDR1 SGHRS, CDR2 YFSETQ. Trimming removed 3 bases from V and 6 bases from J; junction bases left unmatched: 12. The CDR3 is made up of 17 amino acids. As DNA, the CDR3 is TGCGCCAGCAGCTGGGCAGAAGAGCGGGGGGGCCGCAATGAGCAGTTCTTC. Its protein product is CASSWAEERGGRNEQFF.

The chain links TRBV9 to TRBJ2-5; 7 bases map to TRBD1. The CDR3 loop spans 13 amino acids. The V segment lost 5 bases and the J segment 8 bases; nucleotides outside the gene matches: 9. From germline, CDR1 is SGDLS and CDR2 YYNGEE. CDR3 nucleotides: TGTGCCAGCAGTCCGGGACAGTTTGGAACCCAGTACTTC. It yields the protein CASSPGQFGTQYF. The complete variable domain, with remaining parts taken from reference TRBV9 and TRBJ2-5, reads DSGVTQTPKHLITATGQRVTLRCSPRSGDLSVYWYQQSLDQGLQFLIQYYNGEERAKGNILERFSAQQFPDLHSELNLSSLELGDSALYFCASSPGQFGTQYFGPGTRLLVL.

A remark on this clone: Additional DNA sequences in this sample encode the identical CDR3. The V call is TRBV7-9, the J call TRBJ2-7; D call uncertain. The CDR3 sequence is 12 residues long. Germline CDR1 and CDR2: SEHNR and FQNEAQ (reference sequence). V was clipped by 4 bases and J by 3 bases, with 7 bases between them. The CDR3 DNA is TGTGCCAGCAGCTCACCGGGCTACGAGCAGTACTTC. Its protein is CASSSPGYEQYF.

In its sample, this clone was seen a few times. The chain carries TRBV7-2 and TRBJ2-5; 7 bases are shared with TRBD2. After removal of 3 bases from V and 5 bases from J, the junction contained 12 bases not matched to a gene. There are 16 residues in the CDR3. From germline, CDR1 is SGHTA and CDR2 FQGNSA. CDR3 region: CASSFADGGSGETQYF. CDR3 DNA sequence: TGTGCCAGCAGCTTTGCCGACGGCGGGAGCGGGGAGACCCAGTACTTC.

The chain recombines TRBV5-1 with TRBJ1-4; 9 bases are a match to TRBD1. The V gene's germline CDR1 is SGHRS and CDR2 YFSETQ. V was pared by 1 base and J by 8 bases, with 6 bases of the junction left unmatched. The CDR3 runs 15 residues. CDR3 sequence (DNA): TGCGCCAGCAGCTTGACCGGGACAGGGAACGAAAAACTGTTTTTT. It codes for CASSLTGTGNEKLFF.

The chain uses TRBV5-1 and TRBJ2-7, with 7 bases identical to TRBD2. With 7 bases clipped from V and 5 bases from J, the junction kept 9 bases outside the gene matches. The CDR3 has 13 amino acids. The germline gives CDR1 SGHRS, CDR2 YFSETQ. The CDR3 region is CASSHRGGDEQYF. DNA of the CDR3: TGCGCCAGCTCCCATCGGGGAGGGGACGAGCAGTACTTC.

The CDR3 DNA follows: TGTGCCAGCAGTTACCCCGGGGGCAATGAGCAGTTCTTC. As protein: CASSYPGGNEQFF. V is TRBV5-4 and J is TRBJ2-1; a possible D gene is TRBD2 (6 bases). The germline CDR1 and CDR2 sequences are SGHNT and YYREEE (reference sequence). The CDR3 spans 13 residues. V was shortened by 5 bases and J by 6 bases, with 12 bases between the two germline ends.

This clone was observed a few times. Written as DNA, the CDR3 is TGTGCCAGCAGTTACTCCGGGACAGGGGGGTTTTTT. Its translation: CASSYSGTGGFF. The chain couples TRBV6-6 to TRBJ1-4, with 11 bases aligning to TRBD1. Germline assignment: CDR1 MNHNY and CDR2 SVGAGI (reference sequence). J lost 16 bases, V lost 0 bases, and 1 base had no gene match. The CDR3 runs to 12 residues.

This clone showed up just a few times. This chain uses TRBV30 with TRBJ2-7, with a weak D call TRBD1 (6 bases). The CDR3 contains 14 residues. Germline V gene data show CDR1 as GTSNPN and CDR2 as SVGIG (reference sequence). Trimming stripped 1 base from V and 2 bases from J, with 12 bases between. The CDR3 loop reads CAWSASGAAYEQYF. The DNA of the CDR3 is TGTGCCTGGAGTGCCTCAGGGGCGGCCTACGAGCAGTACTTC.